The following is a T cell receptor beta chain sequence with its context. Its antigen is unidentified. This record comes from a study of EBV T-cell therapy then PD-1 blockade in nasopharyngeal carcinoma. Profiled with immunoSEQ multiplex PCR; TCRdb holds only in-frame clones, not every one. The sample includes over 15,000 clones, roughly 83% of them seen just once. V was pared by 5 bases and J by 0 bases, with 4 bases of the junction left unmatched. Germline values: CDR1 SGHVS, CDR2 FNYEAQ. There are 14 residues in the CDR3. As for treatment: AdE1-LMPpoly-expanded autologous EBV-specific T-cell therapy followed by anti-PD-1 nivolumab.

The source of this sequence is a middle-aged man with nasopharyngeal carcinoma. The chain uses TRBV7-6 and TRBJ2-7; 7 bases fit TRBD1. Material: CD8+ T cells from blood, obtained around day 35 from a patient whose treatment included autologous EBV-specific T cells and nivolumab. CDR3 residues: CASSPGTVSYEQYF. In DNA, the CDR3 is TGTGCCAGCAGCCCGGGGACAGTCTCCTACGAGCAGTACTTC.